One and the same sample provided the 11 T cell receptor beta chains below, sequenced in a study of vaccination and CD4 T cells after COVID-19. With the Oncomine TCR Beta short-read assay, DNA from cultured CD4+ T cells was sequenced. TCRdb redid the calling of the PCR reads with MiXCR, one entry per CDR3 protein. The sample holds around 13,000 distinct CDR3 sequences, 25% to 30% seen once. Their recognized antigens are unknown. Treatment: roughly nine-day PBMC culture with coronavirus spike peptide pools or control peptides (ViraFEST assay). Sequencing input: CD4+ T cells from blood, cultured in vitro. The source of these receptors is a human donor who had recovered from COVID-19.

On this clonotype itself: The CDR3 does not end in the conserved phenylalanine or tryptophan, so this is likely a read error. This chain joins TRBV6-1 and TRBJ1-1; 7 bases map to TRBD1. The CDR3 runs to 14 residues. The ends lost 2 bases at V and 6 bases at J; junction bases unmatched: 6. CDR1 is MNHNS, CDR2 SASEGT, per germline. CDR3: CASSERGQTAEAFS. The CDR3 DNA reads TGTGCCAGCAGTGAACGGGGACAGACCGCTGAAGCTTTCTCT.

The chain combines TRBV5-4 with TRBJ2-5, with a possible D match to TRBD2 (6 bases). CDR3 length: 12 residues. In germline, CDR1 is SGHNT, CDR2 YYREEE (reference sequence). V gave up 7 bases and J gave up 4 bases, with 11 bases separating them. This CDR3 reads CASGGNGETQYF. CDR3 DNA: TGTGCCAGCGGAGGGAATGGAGAGACCCAGTACTTC.

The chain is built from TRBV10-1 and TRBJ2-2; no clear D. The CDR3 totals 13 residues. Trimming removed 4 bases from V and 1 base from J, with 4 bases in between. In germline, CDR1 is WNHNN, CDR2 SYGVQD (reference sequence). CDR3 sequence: CASSVGNTGELFF. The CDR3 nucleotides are TGCGCCAGCAGTGTAGGGAACACCGGGGAGCTGTTTTTT.

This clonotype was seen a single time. CDR3 sequence reads: CASSPRGQESSPLHF. In nucleotides, the CDR3 is TGCGCCAGCAGCCCCAGGGGGCAGGAGAGTTCACCCCTCCACTTT. V usage is TRBV5-1 and J usage is TRBJ1-6; 8 bases match TRBD1. The J segment lost 9 bases and the V segment lost 4 bases, leaving 9 bases of the junction unmatched. This CDR3 spans 15 amino acids. The germline V gene has CDR1 SGHRS and CDR2 YFSETQ.

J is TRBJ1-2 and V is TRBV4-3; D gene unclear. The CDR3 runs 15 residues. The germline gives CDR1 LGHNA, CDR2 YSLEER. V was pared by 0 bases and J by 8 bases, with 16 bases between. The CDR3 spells CASSQDLGRGNGYTF. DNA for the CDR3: TGCGCCAGCAGCCAAGATCTGGGCCGAGGGAACGGCTACACCTTC.

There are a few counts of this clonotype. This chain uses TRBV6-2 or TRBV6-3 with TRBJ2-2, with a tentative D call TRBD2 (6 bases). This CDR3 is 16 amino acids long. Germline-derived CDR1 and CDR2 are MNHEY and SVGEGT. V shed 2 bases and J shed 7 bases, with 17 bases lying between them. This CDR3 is CASSYAGQVGDGELFF. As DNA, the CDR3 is TGTGCCAGCAGTTACGCGGGGCAGGTCGGTGACGGGGAGCTGTTTTTT.

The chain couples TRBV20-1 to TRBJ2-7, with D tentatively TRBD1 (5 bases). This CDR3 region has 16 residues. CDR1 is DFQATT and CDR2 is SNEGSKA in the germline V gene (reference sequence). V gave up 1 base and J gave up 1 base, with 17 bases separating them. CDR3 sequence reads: CSARVEVGVRSYEQYF. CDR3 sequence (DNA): TGCAGTGCTAGAGTCGAGGTAGGGGTTAGGTCCTACGAGCAGTACTTC.

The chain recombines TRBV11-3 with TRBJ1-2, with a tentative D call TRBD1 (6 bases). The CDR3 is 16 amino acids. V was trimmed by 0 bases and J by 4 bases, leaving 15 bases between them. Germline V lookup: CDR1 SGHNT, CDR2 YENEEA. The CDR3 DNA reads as TGTGCCAGCAGCTTAGATCACCGGCGGGGGCTCTATGGCTACACCTTC. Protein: CASSLDHRRGLYGYTF.

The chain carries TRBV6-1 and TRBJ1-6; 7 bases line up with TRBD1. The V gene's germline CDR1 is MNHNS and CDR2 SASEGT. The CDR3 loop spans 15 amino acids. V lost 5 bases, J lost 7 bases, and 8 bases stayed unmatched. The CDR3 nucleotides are TGTGCCAGCAGTATAAACCGGGACAGCAATTCACCCCTCCACTTT. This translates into CASSINRDSNSPLHF.

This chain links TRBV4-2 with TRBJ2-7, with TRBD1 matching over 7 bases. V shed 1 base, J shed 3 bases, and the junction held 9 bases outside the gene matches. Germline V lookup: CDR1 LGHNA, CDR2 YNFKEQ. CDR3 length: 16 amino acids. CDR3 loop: CASSQVFGDSDYEQYF. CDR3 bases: TGTGCCAGCAGCCAAGTTTTTGGGGACAGTGACTACGAGCAGTACTTC.

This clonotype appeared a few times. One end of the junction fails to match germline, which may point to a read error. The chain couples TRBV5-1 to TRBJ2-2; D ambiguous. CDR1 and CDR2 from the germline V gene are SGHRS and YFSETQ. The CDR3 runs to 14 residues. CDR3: CASSLAHGNGELFF. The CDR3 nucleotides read TGCGCTAGCAGCTTGGCCCATGGAAACGGGGAGCTGTTTTTT.